These 31 T cell receptor beta chains share one sample of origin, sequenced in a study of blood T cells in healthy people across ages (dated by TCRdb to the mid-2010s). Library prep was done by 5' RACE. These reads were obtained on an Illumina HiSeq 2500. The second PCR ran for about 6 to 11 cycles and used a J-beta primer mix along with a sample-barcoded 5' primer. The public reads were quality trimmed at Q25 with fastp and then assembled into clones with MiXCR by TCRdb, keeping productive beta chains. For every CDR3 protein sequence, its rows merge into one entry that carries the most common genes and DNA. In this sample the table shows over 1,300,000 distinct CDR3 sequences, roughly 60% of which occur a single time. The ten biggest clones cover 5.5% to 8% of the sample. The specimen sequenced was blood. The receptors come from a man between 18 and 35 years old in good health.

This clonotype was seen only a few times. This sequence joins TRBV7-2 and TRBJ2-5; no clear D gene. The CDR3 extends over 14 amino acids. V lost 3 bases and J lost 4, with 12 bases in between. Germline-derived CDR1 and CDR2 are SGHTA and FQGNSA. The CDR3 nucleotides are TGTGCCAGCAGCTTTATAGGTCGATCAGAGACCCAGTACTTC. Residues: CASSFIGRSETQYF. The whole variable domain, remainder taken from reference TRBV7-2 and TRBJ2-5, is GAGVSQSPSNKVTEKGKDVELRCDPISGHTALYWYRQSLGQGLEFLIYFQGNSAPDKSGLPSDRFSAERTGGSVSTLTIQRTQQEDSAVYLCASSFIGRSETQYFGPGTRLLVL.

The V and J genes are TRBV20-1 and TRBJ2-5; no definite D call. The J call is uncertain, as TRBJ2-7 better fits the DNA end. Germline V gene sequence: CDR1 DFQATT, CDR2 SNEGSKA (reference sequence). The CDR3 is 14 residues long. The CDR3 protein is CSAIPRQAVHEQYF. The CDR3 region has the DNA TGCAGTGCGATCCCTCGTCAAGCAGTACACGAGCAGTACTTC.

This clonotype was seen only once. The rearrangement joins TRBV30 to TRBJ1-1; D uncertain. The CDR3 contains 11 residues. V dropped 0 bases and J dropped 8 bases, with 7 bases sitting between them. Germline values: CDR1 GTSNPN, CDR2 SVGIG (reference sequence). The CDR3 is CAWSVEGEAFF. CDR3 nucleotides: TGTGCCTGGAGTGTAGAAGGGGAAGCTTTCTTT.

The chain is built from TRBV5-1 and TRBJ2-7; no reliable D call. Germline lookup yields CDR1 SGHRS and CDR2 YFSETQ. The CDR3 runs 13 residues. The V end lost 4 bases, the J end lost 2 bases, and 10 bases lay between the germline ends. This CDR3 reads CASSPSPTYEQYF. CDR3 nucleotides: TGCGCCAGCAGCCCCTCACCAACCTACGAGCAGTACTTC.

The table lists this clonotype with a count of one. The J gene is TRBJ2-5, the V gene TRBV5-6; D is uncertain. TRBJ2-7 explains the end of the DNA better; the J call may be wrong. This CDR3 contains 11 residues. CDR1 and CDR2 from the germline V gene are SGHDT and YYEEEE. The DNA of the CDR3 is TGTGCCAGCAGCTACTATCGCGAGCAGTACTTC. It translates to CASSYYREQYF.

The J gene is TRBJ2-4, the V gene TRBV29-1; 9 nucleotides line up with TRBD1. The closer fit of TRBJ2-7 to the DNA end suggests the J call may be wrong. This CDR3 spans 12 amino acids. The germline CDR1 and CDR2 sequences are SQVTM and ANQGSEA. The CDR3 spells CSFRDRAYEQYF. The CDR3 nucleotides are TGCAGCTTCCGGGACAGGGCCTACGAGCAGTACTTC.

The V gene is TRBV7-6, the J gene TRBJ1-2; no definite D call. Trimming left V 1 base short and J 7 bases short, with 13 bases between. This CDR3 comprises 14 residues. Germline-derived CDR1 and CDR2 are SGHVS and FNYEAQ. This CDR3 reads CASSLDFGETGYTF. CDR3 nucleotides: TGTGCCAGCAGCTTAGACTTCGGGGAGACTGGCTACACCTTC.

The rearrangement uses TRBV20-1 and TRBJ2-5, with 9 bases aligning to TRBD2. CDR1 and CDR2 (germline): DFQATT, SNEGSKA (reference sequence). The CDR3 runs to 16 residues. Trimming took 7 bases from V and 2 from J; bases not matched to a gene: 14. CDR3 nucleotide sequence: TGCAGTGTATCCCCGAGCAGCGGGGGGATTCAAGAGACCCAGTACTTC. This gives the protein CSVSPSSGGIQETQYF.

The V and J genes are TRBV5-1 and TRBJ2-4; maybe TRBD2 (5 bases). Gene TRBJ2-7 matches the end of the DNA better, so the J call may be wrong. The CDR3 runs 15 residues. Germline-derived CDR1 and CDR2 are SGHRS and YFSETQ. The CDR3 reads CASSLGLPQDYEQYF. In DNA, the CDR3 is TGCGCCAGCAGCCTAGGACTGCCCCAGGACTACGAGCAGTACTTC.

The rearrangement uses TRBV5-1 and TRBJ2-7, with D perhaps given as TRBD1 or TRBD2 (5 bases each). The V end lost 0 bases, the J end lost 4 bases, and 11 bases lay between the germline ends. Per the germline V gene, CDR1 is SGHRS and CDR2 is YFSETQ. This CDR3 comprises 14 residues. The CDR3 protein is CASSLVGTHYEQYF. The CDR3 region has the DNA TGCGCCAGCAGCTTGGTTGGGACCCATTACGAGCAGTACTTC.

This chain connects TRBV29-1 to TRBJ1-2, with 7 bases matching TRBD1. Germline loops: CDR1 SQVTM, CDR2 ANQGSEA. This CDR3 spans 14 amino acids. The trim removed 3 bases at V and 4 bases at J, leaving 8 bases unmatched. This CDR3 reads CSVDSAGTAYGYTF. The CDR3 DNA follows: TGCAGCGTTGACTCCGCCGGGACAGCCTATGGCTACACCTTC.

This CDR3 is CASSPRGTGLHNEQFF. The CDR3 DNA follows: TGTGCCAGCAGCCCCCGGGGGACAGGCCTCCACAATGAGCAGTTCTTC. The rearrangement links TRBV11-2 to TRBJ2-1, with 8 nucleotides matching TRBD1. The germline V gene has CDR1 SGHAT and CDR2 FQNNGV. Losses at the gene ends were 5 bases for V and 5 bases for J; bases not matched to a gene: 11. The CDR3 spans 16 residues.

This chain joins TRBV7-2 and TRBJ2-3; 7 bases are a match to TRBD2. The V gene end was trimmed by 2 bases and the J gene end by 1 base; junction bases not matched to a gene: 3. The CDR3 is made up of 15 amino acids. Germline V lookup: CDR1 SGHTA, CDR2 FQGNSA. The CDR3 region is CASSLLGGGTDTQYF. In DNA form, the CDR3 reads TGTGCCAGCAGCTTATTGGGGGGGGGCACAGATACGCAGTATTTT.

The rearrangement uses TRBV14 and TRBJ2-4; possibly TRBD2 for D (5 bases). The CDR3 has 16 residues. CDR1 and CDR2 (germline): SGHDN, FVKESK. The germline V and J ends were trimmed by 4 bases and 2 bases, with 15 bases remaining between them. For the CDR3, the DNA is TGTGCCAGCAGCCCCCGTGGAACGGGGTCCAAAAACATTCAGTACTTC. Amino acids: CASSPRGTGSKNIQYF.

This clonotype came up once. J is TRBJ2-3 and V is TRBV3-1; TRBD1 or TRBD2 may be the D gene (5 bases each). Between the trimmed V and J ends, which lost 3 bases and 2 bases, there was a span of 18 bases. Germline V gene data show CDR1 as LGHDT and CDR2 as YNNKEL (reference sequence). This CDR3 region has 17 residues. In DNA form, the CDR3 reads TGTGCCAGCAGCCATACACGGGGCCGAGGACCCACAGATACGCAGTATTTT. This gives the protein CASSHTRGRGPTDTQYF.

The J gene is TRBJ2-3, the V gene TRBV20-1; D gene uncertain. Germline CDR1 is DFQATT and CDR2 is SNEGSKA (reference sequence). Trimming removed 3 bases from V and 6 bases from J, with 16 bases in between. This CDR3 has 14 residues. CDR3 in amino acids: CSASHTPQSDTQYF. CDR3 bases: TGCAGTGCTAGCCATACACCCCAATCGGATACGCAGTATTTT.

This clonotype was detected ten times or more. The chain combines TRBV10-3 with TRBJ2-6, with 8 positions matching TRBD1. The CDR3 extends over 16 amino acids. Per germline, CDR1 ENHRY and CDR2 SYGVKD. Trimming took 2 bases from V and 2 from J; bases not matched to a gene: 2. The CDR3: CAISEPTGAGANVLTF. Here the CDR3 DNA reads TGTGCCATCAGTGAGCCGACAGGGGCTGGGGCCAACGTCCTGACTTTC.

The V call is TRBV27, the J call TRBJ1-1; 9 bases are a match to TRBD1. Germline values: CDR1 MNHEY, CDR2 SMNVEV (reference sequence). Losses at the gene ends were 5 bases for V and 1 base for J; bases not matched to a gene: 5. The CDR3 totals 15 residues. CDR3 DNA: TGTGCCAGCAGTAAATCGGACAGGGGGAACACTGAAGCTTTCTTT. Translated: CASSKSDRGNTEAFF.

This rearrangement joins TRBV18 to TRBJ1-2; D remains unclear. The CDR3 length is 15 residues. CDR1 and CDR2 from the germline V gene are KGHSH and LQKENI. The germline V and J ends were trimmed by 0 bases and 3 bases, with 11 bases remaining between them. This chain's CDR3 is CASSPPSEKYYGYTF. The CDR3 region has the DNA TGTGCCAGCTCACCACCGTCGGAAAAATACTATGGCTACACCTTC.

The chain combines TRBV20-1 with TRBJ2-1, with unresolved D. V lost 3 bases to trimming and J lost 1 base, with 10 bases between them. The CDR3 consists of 14 residues. Per germline, CDR1 DFQATT and CDR2 SNEGSKA (reference sequence). CDR3 sequence (DNA): TGCAGTGCTAGGGTCCCAATGTCCTACAATGAGCAGTTCTTC. As protein: CSARVPMSYNEQFF.

This chain connects TRBV20-1 to TRBJ1-5, with D maybe TRBD1 (5 bases). There are 14 residues in the CDR3. V lost 3 bases and J lost 1, with 10 bases in between. Germline loops: CDR1 DFQATT, CDR2 SNEGSKA (reference sequence). This CDR3 is CSARKGVSNQPQHF. The CDR3 nucleotides read TGCAGTGCTAGGAAAGGGGTGAGCAATCAGCCCCAGCATTTT.

The table lists this clonotype with many counts. The germline gene is not matched at one end of the junction; a read error may be the cause. The chain has TRBV5-1 and TRBJ2-3, with D possibly matching TRBD2 (6 bases). The CDR3 consists of 15 residues. Germline V gives CDR1 SGHRS, CDR2 YFSETQ. This CDR3 is CASSLGGSSTDTQYF. CDR3 nucleotide sequence: TGTGCCAGCAGTTTAGGAGGGTCTAGCACAGATACGCAGTATTTT.

The gene calls are TRBV7-9 and TRBJ2-3, with D tentatively TRBD1 (6 bases). From germline, CDR1 is SEHNR and CDR2 FQNEAQ (reference sequence). The germline V and J ends were trimmed by 7 bases and 5 bases, with 19 bases remaining between them. This CDR3 is built from 15 residues. CDR3 region: CASTPLRIGGDTQYF. CDR3 in DNA: TGTGCCAGCACACCCCTCAGGATAGGGGGAGATACGCAGTATTTT.

The chain is built from TRBV20-1 and TRBJ2-5, with D possibly being TRBD2 (5 bases). In germline, CDR1 is DFQATT, CDR2 SNEGSKA (reference sequence). Trimming pared 3 bases from V and 2 bases from J, leaving 19 bases between. CDR3 length: 16 amino acids. In DNA form, the CDR3 reads TGCAGTGCTAGCGATGACCCTCACGGGGTTCAAGAGACCCAGTACTTC. Translating gives CSASDDPHGVQETQYF.

V usage is TRBV12-3 or TRBV12-4 and J usage is TRBJ1-5; TRBD1 aligns across 7 bases. The ends lost 4 bases at V and 6 bases at J; junction bases unmatched: 6. The CDR3 spans 14 residues. The CDR3 sequence is CASSSAGGPQPQHF. The CDR3 DNA sequence: TGTGCCAGCAGTTCCGCAGGGGGTCCTCAGCCCCAGCATTTT.

The chain couples TRBV3-1 to TRBJ2-7, with a tentative D call TRBD1 (6 bases). Per the germline V gene, CDR1 is LGHDT and CDR2 is YNNKEL (reference sequence). Trimming stripped 4 bases from V and 3 bases from J, with 19 bases between. The CDR3 spans 16 residues. CDR3 sequence: CASSPSRQGPFYEQYF. In DNA form, the CDR3 reads TGTGCCAGCAGCCCCTCGAGGCAGGGGCCTTTCTACGAGCAGTACTTC.

This clonotype came up a few times. V is TRBV12-3 or TRBV12-4 and J is TRBJ2-7, with TRBD2 matching 8 bases. With 3 bases clipped from V and 2 bases from J, the junction kept 9 bases outside the gene matches. The CDR3 is made up of 16 amino acids. The CDR3, as DNA: TGTGCCAGCAGTTTTGTGATCGGGAGGGCACCCTACGAGCAGTACTTC. This translates into CASSFVIGRAPYEQYF.

In this sample, this clonotype turned up a few times. The CDR3 sequence is CSVEGPGRETYEQYF. Written as DNA, the CDR3 is TGCAGCGTTGAAGGGCCGGGACGCGAGACCTACGAGCAGTACTTC. The rearrangement uses TRBV29-1 and TRBJ2-7; either TRBD1 or TRBD2 may fit D (5 bases each). V lost 1 base and J 2 bases, leaving 15 bases between the germline ends. The CDR3 covers 15 residues. Germline CDR1 and CDR2: SQVTM and ANQGSEA.

This clonotype was seen only once. The V and J genes are TRBV2 and TRBJ1-5; the D gene is possibly TRBD1 (5 bases). The ends were cut back, 3 bases at V and 4 bases at J, with 13 bases in the middle. This CDR3 is 15 amino acids long. Germline V gene sequence: CDR1 SNHLY, CDR2 FYNNEI. CDR3 sequence: CASSEVGATNQPQHF. In nucleotides, the CDR3 is TGTGCCAGCAGTGAGGTAGGGGCCACGAATCAGCCCCAGCATTTT.

This clonotype occurred a few times. The V call is TRBV15, the J call TRBJ2-1, with 7 bases lining up with TRBD2. Germline trimming cut 8 bases from V and 7 bases from J; bases unmatched to any gene: 8. Germline assignment: CDR1 LNHNV and CDR2 YYDKDF (reference sequence). The CDR3 length is 13 residues. In nucleotides, the CDR3 is TGTGCCACCTCAAGCGGGGAGGTGAATGAGCAGTTCTTC. Protein product: CATSSGEVNEQFF.

This clonotype has just one count. This chain connects TRBV10-3 to TRBJ1-1; TRBD1 is a possible D gene (6 bases). Trimming shortened V by 0 bases and J by 0 bases, and 23 bases separated the two germline ends. The CDR3 is 20 residues long. Germline CDR1 ENHRY, CDR2 SYGVKD. The CDR3 here is CAISESEKGSGELMNTEAFF. CDR3 DNA: TGTGCCATCAGTGAGTCGGAGAAAGGGTCAGGGGAGCTTATGAACACTGAAGCTTTCTTT.